This T cell receptor gamma chain is from a study of gamma-delta chains in newborns, infants, children. Study-wide context: Innate gammadelta T cells reportedly expand polyclonally right after birth, driven by microbial exposure, per the title.

This clone is termed medium-sized. TCRdb applied CATT to the reads for clone calling. The sample yields roughly 1,700 gamma-chain clones, 12% seen once. The CDR3 has 19 amino acids. V trimming: 0 bases; J trimming: 4 bases; junction bases outside the gene matches: 9. Germline values: CDR1 GITISATS, CDR2 ISYDGTV (reference sequence). The sequenced material came from blood. The receptor was isolated from a child who was a newborn, infant or young child, either healthy, febrile or measles-vaccinated (not recorded which). This chain links TRGV9 with TRGJP. The CDR3 DNA reads as TGTGCCTTGTGGGAGGTGCAGGGTCCCCAAGAGTTGGGCAAAAAAATCAAGGTATTT. Its protein product is CALWEVQGPQELGKKIKVF.